The sequence of this TCR beta chain was determined in a study of human CD8 memory T cell subsets. Study results and caveats: The study sequenced T cell receptor beta chains and no other chains.

The germline V gene encodes CDR1 SGHAT and CDR2 FQNNGV. The CDR3 is 14 residues long. UMI-labeled 5' RACE produced the TCR beta libraries. TCRdb reprocessed the 5' RACE reads and keeps a single row for each CDR3 protein, giving no DNA. The sample includes 9,500 to 12,000 distinct CDR3 sequences. Worth noting for this clonotype: Its antigen is not known.

What was sequenced was CD8+ T cells from PBMCs. The origin of this receptor is a human donor in good health. V and J are TRBV11-2 and TRBJ2-7; with no DNA, the TCRdb D assignment of TRBD2 cannot be verified. CDR3 in amino acids: CASSLSGPLDEQYF.